The 13 T cell receptor beta chains reported below all come from one sample, sequenced in a study of identical twins' blood T cells. TCRdb re-derived calls from the 5' RACE reads in MiXCR, one entry per CDR3 protein. Of 350,000 to 450,000 distinct CDR3 sequences listed, 25% to 35% were seen once; the top ten hold about 6%. Sequencing was carried out using PBMCs. The source is a woman between 18 and 55 years old in good health.

The V and J genes are TRBV9 and TRBJ2-1; unclear D gene. V lost 0 bases and J lost 2, with 9 bases in between. Looked up from germline, CDR1 is SGDLS and CDR2 is YYNGEE. The CDR3 length is 15 residues. The CDR3 sequence: CASSVDGSPYNEQFF. Written as DNA, the CDR3 is TGTGCCAGCAGCGTAGACGGGTCCCCCTACAATGAGCAGTTCTTC.

The chain combines TRBV7-7 with TRBJ2-1, with 8 nucleotides matching TRBD2. Germline V gene lookup returns CDR1 SSHAT and CDR2 FNYEAQ (reference sequence). CDR3 length equals 15 residues. Unmatched junction bases numbered 4, after V lost 1 base and J lost 5 bases. For the CDR3, the DNA is TGTGCCAGCAGCTTAGGTCCAGCGGGGGACAATGAGCAGTTCTTC. Its translation: CASSLGPAGDNEQFF.

This clonotype was seen only a few times. The genes are TRBV20-1 and TRBJ2-2, with TRBD2 identical over 7 bases. The length of the CDR3 is 15 residues. Germline loops: CDR1 DFQATT, CDR2 SNEGSKA (reference sequence). The ends lost 2 bases at V and 1 base at J; junction bases unmatched: 4. The CDR3 DNA follows: TGCAGTGCTAGATCCCGCGGGGGGAACACCGGGGAGCTGTTTTTT. Its protein product is CSARSRGGNTGELFF.

This clonotype turned up a few times. V is TRBV20-1 and J is TRBJ1-1; D not resolved. Looked up from germline, CDR1 is DFQATT and CDR2 is SNEGSKA (reference sequence). Trimming took off 5 bases at V and 5 bases at J, with 15 bases between the two ends. The CDR3 consists of 13 residues. The CDR3 DNA sequence: TGCAGTGCTTCAGGCGGTCGACGAACTGAAGCTTTCTTT. Amino acids: CSASGGRRTEAFF.

This rearrangement joins TRBV20-1 to TRBJ2-3; TRBD2 matches at 10 bases. The CDR3 has 15 residues. The germline CDR1 and CDR2 sequences are DFQATT and SNEGSKA (reference sequence). The J segment lost 5 bases and the V segment lost 1 base, leaving 6 bases of the junction unmatched. CDR3 loop: CSARVQAGGGDTQYF. CDR3 coding DNA: TGCAGTGCTAGAGTTCAAGCGGGAGGGGGAGATACGCAGTATTTT.

Notes on this clonotype: A much larger clone sits a single nucleotide away, making a read error possible. The rearrangement joins TRBV19 to TRBJ1-1; 9 nucleotides line up with TRBD1. Germline assignment: CDR1 LNHDA and CDR2 SQIVND (reference sequence). The CDR3 has 13 amino acids. The DNA of the CDR3 is TGTGCCAGTAGCGCGGGACAGGGCACTGGAGCTTTCTTT. Translated: CASSAGQGTGAFF. Supplemented by reference TRBV19 and TRBJ1-1, the full variable domain reads DGGITQSPKYLFRKEGQNVTLSCEQNLNHDAMYWYRQDPGQGLRLIYYSQIVNDFQKGDIAEGYSVSREKKESFPLTVTSAQKNPTAFYLCASSAGQGTGAFFGQGTRLTVV.

The chain carries TRBV20-1 and TRBJ1-3; a possible D gene is TRBD1 (5 bases). The CDR3 has 15 residues. V lost 7 bases to trimming and J lost 0 bases, with 16 bases between them. CDR1 and CDR2 (germline): DFQATT, SNEGSKA (reference sequence). Here the CDR3 reads CSVTGPPNSGNTIYF. DNA for the CDR3: TGCAGTGTCACGGGACCTCCGAACTCTGGAAACACCATATATTTT.

This clonotype has only a few counts. This rearrangement joins TRBV12-3 or TRBV12-4 to TRBJ2-1, with D possibly matching TRBD2 (6 bases). Trimming left V 7 bases short and J 6 bases short, with 19 bases between. This CDR3 contains 15 residues. The CDR3 coding sequence is TGTGCCAGCACCTTCCGGGGGAACGTCCCCAATGAGCAGTTCTTC. It specifies CASTFRGNVPNEQFF.

The chain links TRBV6-1 to TRBJ1-1; perhaps TRBD1 as D (6 bases). V shed 6 bases and J shed 8 bases, with 22 bases lying between them. The CDR3 is made up of 15 amino acids. CDR1 and CDR2 from the germline V gene are MNHNS and SASEGT. CDR3 residues: CASRDPGRRGLEAFF. The CDR3 region has the DNA TGTGCCAGCAGAGACCCCGGACGGAGGGGGTTAGAAGCTTTCTTT.

This clonotype was recorded once. A much larger clone differs from this one at a single base, so this may be a read error. The chain links TRBV19 to TRBJ1-2; D gene uncertain. Per germline, CDR1 LNHDA and CDR2 SQIVND (reference sequence). This CDR3 comprises 13 residues. Trimming took 9 bases from V and 3 from J, leaving 14 bases between them. CDR3 residues: CASAGWMDYGYTF. The CDR3 bases are TGTGCCAGCGCTGGATGGATGGACTATGGCTACACCTTC.

This clonotype came up once. The chain employs TRBV6-1 and TRBJ2-7; a weak D match, TRBD1 (6 bases). Between the trimmed V and J ends, which lost 5 bases and 0 bases, there was a span of 8 bases. This CDR3 has 13 amino acids. The germline V gene has CDR1 MNHNS and CDR2 SASEGT. CDR3 protein: CASSRDTSYEQYF. Written as DNA, the CDR3 is TGTGCCAGCAGTAGGGACACCTCCTACGAGCAGTACTTC.

Only a few counts were recorded for this clonotype. V and J are TRBV20-1 and TRBJ1-1, with D unclear. The CDR3 is made up of 12 amino acids. In germline, CDR1 is DFQATT, CDR2 SNEGSKA (reference sequence). V dropped 1 base and J dropped 5 bases, with 8 bases sitting between them. CDR3 DNA sequence: TGCAGTGCTAGAGGGGCCGGGACTGAAGCTTTCTTT. Translation gives CSARGAGTEAFF.

The chain carries TRBV2 and TRBJ1-1; the D is unclear. Germline values: CDR1 SNHLY, CDR2 FYNNEI. The CDR3 runs 10 residues. The CDR3 coding sequence is TGTGTTAGCCAAGGCCGAGAAGCTTTCTTT. This translates into CVSQGREAFF.